These T cell receptor beta chains were read from a single sample in a study of cytomegalovirus exposure and HLA in healthy donors. The data were produced by immunoSEQ multiplex PCR, yet TCRdb's version contains in-frame clones alone and is incomplete. Seen here are approximately 190,000 clones, 65% to 90% observed once, and the top ten hold less than 7%. Sequencing was performed on PBMCs. The receptors come from a man aged 35-49 years in good health and CMV-seropositive. Each CDR3 is given with its conserved first and last residue. A D gene is named only where the DNA matches it firmly. Clone sizes are given selectively: once, few, many, or a class where the clone is expanded.

D gene: TRBD2
V gene: TRBV6-5
clone size: -
J gene: TRBJ2-5
CDR3 DNA: TGTGCCAGCAGTTTGAGGGGGATCCCGGGGGGGGCCCAGTACTTC
CDR3 protein: CASSLRGIPGGAQYF

D gene: TRBD2
V gene: TRBV5-1
clone size: -
J gene: TRBJ2-7
CDR3 DNA: TGCGCCAGCAGCTGGACTAGCCGGGACGAGCAGTACTTC
CDR3 protein: CASSWTSRDEQYF

D gene: TRBD1
V gene: TRBV5-6
clone size: -
J gene: TRBJ1-6
CDR3 DNA: TGTGCCAGCAATCGACAGGGTTGGTCACCCCTCCACTTT
CDR3 protein: CASNRQGWSPLHF

D gene: -
V gene: TRBV19
clone size: -
J gene: TRBJ1-6
CDR3 DNA: TGTGCCAGTAGTACCTCCAACCAGGGTAATTCACCCCTCCACTTT
CDR3 protein: CASSTSNQGNSPLHF

D gene: -
V gene: TRBV15
clone size: -
J gene: TRBJ1-2
CDR3 DNA: TGTGCCACCAGCAGAGTGGCAGGGGTGAACTATGGCTACACCTTC
CDR3 protein: CATSRVAGVNYGYTF

D gene: -
V gene: TRBV7-3
clone size: -
J gene: TRBJ1-1
CDR3 DNA: TGTGCCAGCAGCTTAATGCCAGGATCCACTGAAGCTTTCTTT
CDR3 protein: CASSLMPGSTEAFF

D gene: TRBD1
V gene: TRBV19
clone size: -
J gene: TRBJ1-2
CDR3 DNA: TGTGCCGTAGGGGCAGGGGGCGGCAACTATGGCTACACCTTC
CDR3 protein: CAVGAGGGNYGYTF

D gene: TRBD1
V gene: TRBV5-1
clone size: -
J gene: TRBJ1-2
CDR3 DNA: TGCGCCAGCAGCTTGGTACAGGGGGTCAACTATGGCTACACCTTC
CDR3 protein: CASSLVQGVNYGYTF

D gene: TRBD1
V gene: TRBV5-6
clone size: -
J gene: TRBJ2-7
CDR3 DNA: TGTGCCAGCAGCCCCGGACAGGGGGCGCCGTACGAGCAGTACTTC
CDR3 protein: CASSPGQGAPYEQYF

D gene: TRBD2
V gene: TRBV6-6
clone size: -
J gene: TRBJ2-5
CDR3 DNA: TGTGCCAGCAGTCGCCGGGACTTCACTAGCGGGACCCAGTACTTC
CDR3 protein: CASSRRDFTSGTQYF

D gene: TRBD1
V gene: TRBV27
clone size: -
J gene: TRBJ1-5
CDR3 DNA: TGTGCCAGCAGTTCAAACACAGGGGTTTGGCAGCCCCAGCATTTT
CDR3 protein: CASSSNTGVWQPQHF

D gene: TRBD1
V gene: TRBV2
clone size: -
J gene: TRBJ2-2
CDR3 DNA: TGTGCCAGCAGTGAAAACAGGGGGACCGGGGAGCTGTTTTTT
CDR3 protein: CASSENRGTGELFF

D gene: -
V gene: TRBV14
clone size: -
J gene: TRBJ1-1
CDR3 DNA: TGTGCCAGCAGCCAAGAGCCGACATTGGGTGAAGCTTTCTTT
CDR3 protein: CASSQEPTLGEAFF

D gene: TRBD2
V gene: TRBV4-3
clone size: -
J gene: TRBJ2-6
CDR3 DNA: TGCGCCAGCAGCCAAGATTCGGGGGGTGGGGCCAACGTCCTGACTTTC
CDR3 protein: CASSQDSGGGANVLTF

D gene: TRBD1
V gene: TRBV30
clone size: -
J gene: TRBJ1-1
CDR3 DNA: TGTGCCGGGCGGGACAGGGGGAACACTGAAGCTTTCTTT
CDR3 protein: CAGRDRGNTEAFF

D gene: -
V gene: TRBV7-3
clone size: -
J gene: TRBJ2-3
CDR3 DNA: TGTGCCAGCAGCTTAATATCAGGGGCCCATACGCAGTATTTT
CDR3 protein: CASSLISGAHTQYF

D gene: -
V gene: TRBV6-5
clone size: -
J gene: TRBJ1-3
CDR3 DNA: TGTGCCAGCAGTTACGGGGCAGGGATCGACACCATATATTTT
CDR3 protein: CASSYGAGIDTIYF

D gene: -
V gene: TRBV2
clone size: -
J gene: TRBJ2-3
CDR3 DNA: TGTGCCAGCAGTGAATCGGAGGCCCCCACAGATACGCAGTATTTT
CDR3 protein: CASSESEAPTDTQYF

D gene: TRBD1
V gene: TRBV4-1
clone size: -
J gene: TRBJ1-5
CDR3 DNA: TGCGCCAGCAGCCAATATCGACAGGGCAATGAGCCCCAGCATTTT
CDR3 protein: CASSQYRQGNEPQHF

D gene: TRBD1
V gene: TRBV6-5
clone size: -
J gene: TRBJ1-1
CDR3 DNA: TGTGCCAGCAGTTACGTCGGGACAGGAGATGAAGCTTTCTTT
CDR3 protein: CASSYVGTGDEAFF

D gene: -
V gene: TRBV9
clone size: -
J gene: TRBJ2-5
CDR3 DNA: TGTGCCAGCAGCCCCCGGCCGGGGGAGCAGTACTTC
CDR3 protein: CASSPRPGEQYF

D gene: -
V gene: TRBV5-1
clone size: -
J gene: TRBJ2-7
CDR3 DNA: TGCGCCAGCAGCTTGGGGAACAGGGTCACCTACGAGCAGTACTTC
CDR3 protein: CASSLGNRVTYEQYF

D gene: -
V gene: TRBV2
clone size: -
J gene: TRBJ2-7
CDR3 DNA: TGTGCCATCCGGAGGGGGCGATCCTACGAGCAGTACTTC
CDR3 protein: CAIRRGRSYEQYF

D gene: TRBD1
V gene: TRBV7-9
clone size: once
J gene: TRBJ2-3
CDR3 DNA: TGTGCCAGCAGCTTAGAAGGGGGCATAGATACGCAGTATTTT
CDR3 protein: CASSLEGGIDTQYF

D gene: TRBD2
V gene: TRBV28
clone size: -
J gene: TRBJ2-1
CDR3 DNA: TGTGCCAGCAGACCTGGACTAGATGGGGAGCAGTTCTTC
CDR3 protein: CASRPGLDGEQFF

D gene: TRBD1
V gene: TRBV6-1
clone size: -
J gene: TRBJ1-6
CDR3 DNA: TGTGCCAGCAGTGCCACGGGACAGGGGATCCGTTCACCCCTCCACTTT
CDR3 protein: CASSATGQGIRSPLHF

D gene: -
V gene: TRBV23-1
clone size: -
J gene: TRBJ1-5
CDR3 DNA: TGCGCCAGCAGTCAATCGGGACACGGTCAGCCCCAGCATTTT
CDR3 protein: CASSQSGHGQPQHF

D gene: TRBD1
V gene: TRBV7-9
clone size: -
J gene: TRBJ1-5
CDR3 DNA: TGTGCCAGCAGCTCCTGGACAGGGCTGGGCAATCAGCCCCAGCATTTT
CDR3 protein: CASSSWTGLGNQPQHF

D gene: -
V gene: TRBV11-1
clone size: once
J gene: TRBJ1-4
CDR3 DNA: TGTGCCAGCAGCCTCCAGGGGTTCGGAAAACTGTTTTTT
CDR3 protein: CASSLQGFGKLFF

D gene: TRBD1
V gene: TRBV2
clone size: -
J gene: TRBJ2-7
CDR3 DNA: TGTGCCAGCAGTGCGGAAGGGGGCTTGTCCGAGCAGTACTTC
CDR3 protein: CASSAEGGLSEQYF

D gene: TRBD2
V gene: TRBV11-2
clone size: once
J gene: TRBJ2-7
CDR3 DNA: TGTGCCAGCAGCCAAAACGGTTTACTAGCGGGTATACCCTACGAGCAGTACTTC
CDR3 protein: CASSQNGLLAGIPYEQYF

D gene: TRBD1
V gene: TRBV6-5
clone size: -
J gene: TRBJ1-2
CDR3 DNA: TGTGCCAGCAGCACAGGACAGGTAGGGTATGGCTACACCTTC
CDR3 protein: CASSTGQVGYGYTF

D gene: -
V gene: TRBV4-1
clone size: -
J gene: TRBJ2-1
CDR3 DNA: TGCGCCAGCAGCCAAGTAACAGGGAACGGCTACAATGAGCAGTTCTTC
CDR3 protein: CASSQVTGNGYNEQFF

D gene: -
V gene: TRBV4-1
clone size: many
J gene: TRBJ1-1
CDR3 DNA: TGCGCCAGGTCACGGGGTCCTCTGATTCGTCCGAACACTGAAGCTTTCTTT
CDR3 protein: CARSRGPLIRPNTEAFF

D gene: -
V gene: TRBV25-1
clone size: -
J gene: TRBJ2-7
CDR3 DNA: TGTGCCAGCAGTGAATCGTTCCAGGGTGGAGAGCAGTACTTC
CDR3 protein: CASSESFQGGEQYF

D gene: -
V gene: TRBV29-1
clone size: -
J gene: TRBJ1-2
CDR3 DNA: TGCAGCGTGAGGGGACGGGACATTCTTTCCGTAGGCTACACCTTC
CDR3 protein: CSVRGRDILSVGYTF

D gene: TRBD1
V gene: TRBV4-3
clone size: -
J gene: TRBJ1-5
CDR3 DNA: TGCGCCAGCAGCCACGGGGCGGGACAGGGGGCACCCCAGCATTTT
CDR3 protein: CASSHGAGQGAPQHF

D gene: -
V gene: TRBV6-4
clone size: -
J gene: TRBJ2-1
CDR3 DNA: TGTGCCAGCAGTGACTCGGGGGGAGCAGGGTACAATGAGCAGTTCTTC
CDR3 protein: CASSDSGGAGYNEQFF

D gene: -
V gene: TRBV14
clone size: once
J gene: TRBJ1-6
CDR3 DNA: TGTGCCAGCAGCCAAACGGACAGTAATAATTCACCCCTCCACTTT
CDR3 protein: CASSQTDSNNSPLHF

D gene: -
V gene: TRBV15
clone size: -
J gene: TRBJ2-1
CDR3 DNA: TGTGCCACCAGCACACCGGGAAGCTCAGGCAATGAGCAGTTCTTC
CDR3 protein: CATSTPGSSGNEQFF

D gene: -
V gene: TRBV27
clone size: -
J gene: TRBJ2-5
CDR3 DNA: TGTGCCAGCAGCCTTGGGGCCCGAAAAGCAGAGACCCAGTACTTC
CDR3 protein: CASSLGARKAETQYF

D gene: TRBD1
V gene: TRBV6-4
clone size: -
J gene: TRBJ1-1
CDR3 DNA: TGTGCCAGCAGTGACTCGAACGGACAGGGGAACACTGAAGCTTTCTTT
CDR3 protein: CASSDSNGQGNTEAFF

D gene: -
V gene: TRBV6-5
clone size: -
J gene: TRBJ1-6
CDR3 DNA: TGTGCCAGCAGCAAGGGGCCAGAGGACATGGTACCCCTCCACTTT
CDR3 protein: CASSKGPEDMVPLHF

D gene: TRBD1
V gene: TRBV5-1
clone size: -
J gene: TRBJ1-2
CDR3 DNA: TGCGCCAGCAGCTTGGATGGGGACAGGGACTCGTATGGCTACACCTTC
CDR3 protein: CASSLDGDRDSYGYTF

D gene: TRBD1
V gene: TRBV30
clone size: once
J gene: TRBJ2-7
CDR3 DNA: TGTGCCTGGGAGGGACAGGGGGCCTACGAGCAGTACTTC
CDR3 protein: CAWEGQGAYEQYF

D gene: TRBD2
V gene: TRBV6-5
clone size: -
J gene: TRBJ2-1
CDR3 DNA: TGTGCCAGCAGTTACAGCGGGGATCCATCAAATGAGCAGTTCTTC
CDR3 protein: CASSYSGDPSNEQFF

D gene: TRBD2
V gene: TRBV7-2
clone size: -
J gene: TRBJ2-7
CDR3 DNA: TGTGCCAGCAGCTCCGCGGTAGCGGGGGGGCCGGGAGAGCAGTACTTC
CDR3 protein: CASSSAVAGGPGEQYF

D gene: -
V gene: TRBV11-3
clone size: -
J gene: TRBJ2-2
CDR3 DNA: TGTGCCAGCAGCCTGCAGGGCCTTTCGAACACCGGGGAGCTGTTTTTT
CDR3 protein: CASSLQGLSNTGELFF

D gene: TRBD1
V gene: TRBV6-5
clone size: -
J gene: TRBJ1-1
CDR3 DNA: TGTGCCAGCAGTTACACAGGGGGCGTATTGAGCACTGAAGCTTTCTTT
CDR3 protein: CASSYTGGVLSTEAFF

D gene: TRBD1
V gene: TRBV6-5
clone size: -
J gene: TRBJ1-2
CDR3 DNA: TGTGCCAGCAGTTACTCGACAGGGCCCTATGGCTACACCTTC
CDR3 protein: CASSYSTGPYGYTF

D gene: TRBD1
V gene: TRBV6-4
clone size: -
J gene: TRBJ2-2
CDR3 DNA: TGTGCCAGCAGTGCCCGGACAGGGACCGGGGAGCTGTTTTTT
CDR3 protein: CASSARTGTGELFF

D gene: -
V gene: TRBV6-5
clone size: few
J gene: TRBJ2-2
CDR3 DNA: TGTGCCAGCACCCCAACGGAGGCCGGGGAGCTGTTTTTT
CDR3 protein: CASTPTEAGELFF

D gene: TRBD1
V gene: TRBV6-5
clone size: -
J gene: TRBJ1-2
CDR3 DNA: TGTGCCAGCAGTTTATCTCAGGGGGCCCAGGGCTACACCTTC
CDR3 protein: CASSLSQGAQGYTF

D gene: TRBD1
V gene: TRBV27
clone size: -
J gene: TRBJ1-1
CDR3 DNA: TGTGCCAGCAGTTTCCTACAGGGGGCAGTCACTGAAGCTTTCTTT
CDR3 protein: CASSFLQGAVTEAFF

D gene: TRBD1
V gene: TRBV5-1
clone size: -
J gene: TRBJ1-2
CDR3 DNA: TGCGCCAGCAGCTGGACAGGGGGCGAGTATGGCTACACCTTC
CDR3 protein: CASSWTGGEYGYTF

D gene: -
V gene: TRBV6-5
clone size: once
J gene: TRBJ1-1
CDR3 DNA: TGTGCCAGCAGTTCACAGATGAACACTGAAGCTTTCTTT
CDR3 protein: CASSSQMNTEAFF

D gene: -
V gene: TRBV7-9
clone size: -
J gene: TRBJ2-6
CDR3 DNA: TGTTCCAGCAGCTTACAGGGCTCTGGGGCCAACGTCCTGACTTTC
CDR3 protein: CSSSLQGSGANVLTF